This TCR beta chain was captured by sequencing in a study of blood T cell repertoires in COVID-19. Assay: immunoSEQ multiplex PCR; the TCRdb copy retains only in-frame clones and omits some. The table includes more than 110,000 clones, 70% to 90% detected once. CDR1 and CDR2 (germline): SGHTA, FQGNSA. The CDR3 runs 17 residues. With 4 bases clipped from V and 6 bases from J, the junction kept 14 bases outside the gene matches. The chain joins TRBV7-2 to TRBJ2-5; TRBD2 matches at 10 bases. The receptor comes from a woman older than 75 with acute or convalescent COVID-19. The material sequenced was peripheral blood. The CDR3, as DNA: TGTGCCAGCAGCTCCCACAGCGGGGGGGCCGAGTATAAGACCCAGTACTTC. Its translation is CASSSHSGGAEYKTQYF.